This TCR beta chain was found in a study of naive and memory T cell subsets. Two oligonucleotides, mixed equimolar, formed the beta constant-region primer covering TRBC1 and TRBC2. The ligated cDNA underwent four PCR rounds using SP2 and nested alpha and beta constant-region primers. An oligonucleotide with the SP2 primer and a 12-nucleotide UMI was ligated to the cDNA 3' end. MiXCR, applied by TCRdb to the UMI-ligation and nested PCR reads, yields one record per CDR3 protein. Found here are over 100,000 distinct CDR3 sequences, roughly 32% of them singletons; the top ten hold roughly 0.9%. This clonotype has more than one count but fewer than ten. Its antigen is currently unknown. Overall study results and limits: RNA-based TCR counts may shift with T cell activation and differentiation. Gini index rose across naive, CM, EM and EMRA in CD4 and CD8. Findings for naive and memory subsets could not be checked against ground truth.

The CDR3 is 13 residues long. Per germline, CDR1 MDHEN and CDR2 SYDVKM. J was trimmed by 6 bases and V by 6 bases; bases with no gene match: 5. The receptor was derived from a human donor in good health. Material for sequencing was central memory CD4+ T cells from blood. The chain links TRBV28 to TRBJ2-1; 7 nucleotides line up with TRBD1. The DNA for the CDR3 is TGTGCCAGCAGACAGGGACAGCCCAATGAGCAGTTCTTC. Protein sequence: CASRQGQPNEQFF.